This T cell receptor beta chain was recorded in a study of CXCR3-negative and CXCR3-positive naive CD8 T cells. Study-wide points: Higher TRB CDR3 hydrophobicity marked CXCR3-positive naive cells relative to CXCR3-negative naive cells.

The libraries of TRB cDNA were prepared using 5' RACE with UMI labels. TCRdb derives one entry per CDR3 protein from the 5' RACE reads, leaving out DNA. The listing contains about 89,000 distinct CDR3 sequences. This CDR3 region has 16 residues. CDR1 and CDR2 from the germline V gene are SGDLS and YYNGEE. Of note for this clonotype: The antigen remains unidentified.

Every individual CD8+ T cell subset underwent sorting in triplicate at more than 250,000 cells apiece. The TCR comes from a human donor in good health. Some clones in this sample may be carry-over from other donors' samples. The sequenced material came from naive CXCR3+ CD8+ T cells from blood. The subset: CD45RO-CCR7+CD27+CD95- naive CD8+ T cells expressing CXCR3 (TNR3+). The genes are TRBV9 and TRBJ2-2; no DNA is available, so the TRBD2 call from TCRdb remains unchecked. CDR3 in amino acids: CASSVGGIAGDGELFF.